This T cell receptor (beta chain) was identified during a study of T cell repertoires in cytomegalovirus infection. A note on this clonotype: Its antigen is unknown.

TCRdb reanalysed the reads using MiXCR and keeps one entry per CDR3 protein. The sample holds 100,000 to 150,000 distinct CDR3 sequences, 20% to 30% seen once. The CDR3 has 15 residues. V shed 6 bases and J shed 7 bases, with 19 bases lying between them. Germline V gene sequence: CDR1 SGHNT, CDR2 YENEEA. This receptor was identified in a human donor in good health (CMV status not recorded). Some clones in this sample may be carry-over from other donors' samples. Sequencing was done on a sample of PBMCs, sequenced either directly or after in vitro stimulation (not recorded which). The chain employs TRBV11-3 and TRBJ2-1, with D maybe TRBD2 (5 bases). The CDR3 reads CASRQRANLLNEQFF. Here the CDR3 DNA reads TGTGCCAGCAGACAGAGGGCTAATCTGTTAAATGAGCAGTTCTTC.